Described below is a single T cell receptor beta chain sequence and its context. Its specificity is unknown. PCR or immunohistochemistry showed mismatch repair deficiency in every enrolled patient. TCRs were sequenced from a few patients responding to pembrolizumab. The data stem from a study of PD-1 blockade in mismatch repair-deficient tumors. Across the whole study: Patients had eleven to twelve mismatch repair-deficient cancer types, all previously treated and progressing. Study outcomes and limitations: Rapid post-treatment expansion, then contraction, generally preceding radiologic response, marked tumor-resident clones.

The CDR3 covers 16 residues. Germline V gene sequence: CDR1 LNHDA, CDR2 SQIVND (reference sequence). The V gene lost 1 base and the J gene lost 0 bases, with 13 bases spanning the gap. Clones were sequenced by immunoSEQ multiplex PCR, and TCRdb holds only the in-frame ones, with some missing. The repertoire includes some 120,000 clones, around 86% of them detected once, and roughly 12% sits in the top ten. This clonotype was obtained from an adult with mismatch repair-deficient cancer. The V and J genes are TRBV19 and TRBJ2-7, with a possible D match to TRBD2 (6 bases). The sequenced sample was peripheral blood, obtained 44 weeks after starting pembrolizumab. CDR3 sequence: CASSIGPGGVSYEQYF. CDR3 coding DNA: TGTGCCAGTAGTATAGGGCCCGGGGGAGTCTCCTACGAGCAGTACTTC.